The 20 T cell receptor beta chains presented below share a single source sample, sequenced in a study of cytomegalovirus exposure and HLA in healthy donors. Researchers ran the PCR with 60 Vbeta and 13 Jbeta primers. TCRdb's table, derived via immunoSEQ multiplex PCR, lists solely in-frame clones and lacks some. The sample holds some 130,000 clones, nearly 80% seen once. Sequenced material: PBMCs. Receptors were obtained from a woman in her 30s in good health and CMV-seropositive.

The rearrangement links TRBV7-6 to TRBJ2-5; no clear D gene. This CDR3 has 11 residues. V shed 4 bases and J shed 5 bases, with 5 bases lying between them. CDR1 SGHVS and CDR2 FNYEAQ come from the germline V gene. DNA of the CDR3: TGTGCCAGCAGCTACGGGGAGACCCAGTACTTC. Translating it yields CASSYGETQYF.

This clone was detected only a few times. Other DNA sequences in the same sample also yield this CDR3. The chain recombines TRBV4-2 with TRBJ1-4; D gene uncertain. Trimming left V 4 bases short and J 1 base short, with 10 bases between. The CDR3 runs to 15 residues. Per the germline V gene, CDR1 is LGHNA and CDR2 is YNFKEQ. The CDR3 sequence: CASSLMTGTNEKLFF. DNA for the CDR3: TGTGCCAGCAGCCTCATGACGGGAACTAATGAAAAACTGTTTTTT.

This rearrangement joins TRBV15 to TRBJ1-2, with 9 bases lining up with TRBD1. This CDR3 is built from 15 residues. The germline V gene has CDR1 LNHNV and CDR2 YYDKDF (reference sequence). J was trimmed by 7 bases and V by 0 bases; bases with no gene match: 6. CDR3 nucleotide sequence: TGTGCCACCAGCAGAGACGGGACAGGGTCCGGTGGCTACACCTTC. This encodes CATSRDGTGSGGYTF.

The CDR3 reads CASSEETGLYEQYF. As DNA, the CDR3 is TGTGCCAGCAGCGAGGAGACAGGGTTGTACGAGCAGTACTTC. V gene TRBV7-2 combines with J gene TRBJ2-7; 7 positions agree with TRBD1. Per the germline V gene, CDR1 is SGHTA and CDR2 is FQGNSA. The V segment lost 5 bases and the J segment 4 bases; nucleotides outside the gene matches: 8. The CDR3 extends over 14 amino acids. The whole variable domain, remainder taken from reference TRBV7-2 and TRBJ2-7, is GAGVSQSPSNKVTEKGKDVELRCDPISGHTALYWYRQSLGQGLEFLIYFQGNSAPDKSGLPSDRFSAERTGGSVSTLTIQRTQQEDSAVYLCASSEETGLYEQYFGPGTRLTVT.

CDR3 nucleotides: TGCGCCAGCAGCCCAGTAGGGGGTGAAGCTTTCTTT. It translates to CASSPVGGEAFF. The V and J genes are TRBV4-3 and TRBJ1-1, with D possibly being TRBD1 (6 bases). The CDR3 length is 12 residues. The germline V gene encodes CDR1 LGHNA and CDR2 YSLEER. Trimming left V 4 bases short and J 7 bases short, with 10 bases between.

V is TRBV7-2 and J is TRBJ1-6; perhaps TRBD1 as D (6 bases). Germline V gives CDR1 SGHTA, CDR2 FQGNSA. With 5 bases removed from V and 8 bases from J, the gap between germline ends came to 19 bases. This CDR3 region has 16 residues. The CDR3 region is CASSPRLRTAYSPLHF. Here the CDR3 DNA reads TGTGCCAGCAGCCCGCGACTGAGGACAGCTTATTCACCCCTCCACTTT.

This chain links TRBV9 with TRBJ2-2, with 11 bases fitting TRBD1. The germline gives CDR1 SGDLS, CDR2 YYNGEE. J gave up 3 bases and V 0 bases, and 1 base lay outside the gene matches. The CDR3 is 16 amino acids. For the CDR3, the DNA is TGTGCCAGCAGCGTAGTGGGACAGGGGGACACCGGGGAGCTGTTTTTT. Protein product: CASSVVGQGDTGELFF. Full variable domain (remainder filled in from reference TRBV9 and TRBJ2-2): DSGVTQTPKHLITATGQRVTLRCSPRSGDLSVYWYQQSLDQGLQFLIQYYNGEERAKGNILERFSAQQFPDLHSELNLSSLELGDSALYFCASSVVGQGDTGELFFGEGSRLTVL.

The rearrangement joins TRBV10-3 to TRBJ2-3; 7 bases agree with TRBD1. The CDR3 spans 15 residues. Germline CDR1 reads ENHRY; CDR2 reads SYGVKD. V dropped 6 bases and J dropped 2; count of bases not matched to a gene: 8. In nucleotides, the CDR3 is TGTGCCATCAGGAAGACAGGGACCGACACAGATACGCAGTATTTT. As protein: CAIRKTGTDTDTQYF.

This clone appeared once. The CDR3 protein is CASRLWSAGGVGTGELFF. The CDR3 region has the DNA TGTGCCAGCAGACTCTGGTCGGCAGGGGGCGTCGGCACCGGGGAGCTGTTTTTT. This chain joins TRBV7-9 and TRBJ2-2, with 8 bases lining up with TRBD1. The V and J ends lost 6 bases and 4 bases, in that order; junction bases with no gene match: 16. This CDR3 has 18 amino acids. Germline assignment: CDR1 SEHNR and CDR2 FQNEAQ (reference sequence).

The V gene is TRBV4-3, the J gene TRBJ2-1; D gene unclear. The length of the CDR3 is 15 residues. Trimming took off 0 bases at V and 4 bases at J, with 10 bases between the two ends. In germline, CDR1 is LGHNA, CDR2 YSLEER. The CDR3 DNA reads as TGCGCCAGCAGCCAAGATCAGGCTAAATACAATGAGCAGTTCTTC. It codes for CASSQDQAKYNEQFF.

V gene TRBV14 combines with J gene TRBJ2-1; 9 bases are a match to TRBD1. V dropped 0 bases and J dropped 6; count of bases not matched to a gene: 12. CDR1 is SGHDN and CDR2 is FVKESK in the germline V gene. This CDR3 has 18 residues. The CDR3 bases are TGTGCCAGCAGCCAAGATCTGAGCTCCGGGACAGGGATCAATGAGCAGTTCTTC. It codes for CASSQDLSSGTGINEQFF.

Only a few counts were recorded for this clone. V gene TRBV9 combines with J gene TRBJ1-2, with no clear D. V was shortened by 1 base and J by 4 bases, with 11 bases between the two germline ends. CDR1 is SGDLS, CDR2 YYNGEE, per germline. The length of the CDR3 is 14 residues. Here the CDR3 reads CASSVLPDTYGYTF. The CDR3 DNA reads as TGTGCCAGCAGCGTACTCCCCGACACCTATGGCTACACCTTC. The whole variable domain, filled in from reference TRBV9 and TRBJ1-2, reads DSGVTQTPKHLITATGQRVTLRCSPRSGDLSVYWYQQSLDQGLQFLIQYYNGEERAKGNILERFSAQQFPDLHSELNLSSLELGDSALYFCASSVLPDTYGYTFGSGTRLTVV.

V usage is TRBV7-3 and J usage is TRBJ2-3, with 11 nucleotides matching TRBD2. The CDR3 covers 15 residues. Germline-derived CDR1 and CDR2 are SGHTA and FQGTGA. With V trimmed by 3 bases and J by 2 bases, 1 base remained unmatched. The CDR3 DNA sequence: TGTGCCAGCAGCTTGGGACTAGCGGTCACAGATACGCAGTATTTT. It is translated as CASSLGLAVTDTQYF. The variable domain in full, completed from reference TRBV7-3 and TRBJ2-3, reads GAGVSQTPSNKVTEKGKYVELRCDPISGHTALYWYRQSLGQGPEFLIYFQGTGAADDSGLPNDRFFAVRPEGSVSTLKIQRTERGDSAVYLCASSLGLAVTDTQYFGPGTRLTVL.

The chain employs TRBV4-1 and TRBJ1-2; no firm D call. The CDR3 extends over 16 amino acids. Trimming cost V 4 bases and J 6 bases, with 21 bases left between them. Per germline, CDR1 MGHRA and CDR2 YSYEKL. As DNA, the CDR3 is TGCGCCAGCAGCCGGGCCCCCATGGAATATTTGGATGGCTACACCTTC. Translation: CASSRAPMEYLDGYTF.

J is TRBJ2-1 and V is TRBV5-1; D gene uncertain. The CDR3 totals 13 residues. CDR1 is SGHRS, CDR2 YFSETQ, per germline. V shed 1 base and J shed 3 bases, with 5 bases lying between them. CDR3 amino acids: CASSLTYYNEQFF. The CDR3 nucleotides read TGCGCCAGCAGCTTGACCTACTACAATGAGCAGTTCTTC. Combining the CDR3 with reference TRBV5-1 and TRBJ2-1 gives the whole variable domain KAGVTQTPRYLIKTRGQQVTLSCSPISGHRSVSWYQQTPGQGLQFLFEYFSETQRNKGNFPGRFSGRQFSNSRSEMNVSTLELGDSALYLCASSLTYYNEQFFGPGTRLTVL.

V usage is TRBV5-5 and J usage is TRBJ2-1; TRBD2 matches at 10 bases. Trimming removed 4 bases from V and 4 bases from J; junction bases left unmatched: 5. CDR3 length equals 15 residues. Per germline, CDR1 SGHKS and CDR2 YYEKEE (reference sequence). DNA for the CDR3: TGTGCCAGCAGCGCCGAACTAGCGGGGTACAATGAGCAGTTCTTC. Translated: CASSAELAGYNEQFF.

Only a few counts were recorded for this clone. The chain couples TRBV5-6 to TRBJ1-2; D not resolved. This CDR3 comprises 15 residues. Trimming shortened V by 4 bases and J by 6 bases, and 19 bases separated the two germline ends. Per the germline V gene, CDR1 is SGHDT and CDR2 is YYEEEE. CDR3 region: CASSRAGFVRDGYTF. Written as DNA, the CDR3 is TGTGCCAGCAGCCGTGCAGGTTTCGTGAGAGATGGCTACACCTTC.

This clone was counted only a few times. Here the CDR3 DNA reads TGTGCCAGCTCACTCACCGTGGACAGGAAAAACACTGAAGCTTTCTTT. Its protein is CASSLTVDRKNTEAFF. The rearrangement joins TRBV18 to TRBJ1-1; the match to TRBD1 covers 7 bases. Per the germline V gene, CDR1 is KGHSH and CDR2 is LQKENI. V dropped 4 bases and J dropped 2; count of bases not matched to a gene: 10. CDR3 length: 16 amino acids. Based on the CDR3 plus reference TRBV18 and TRBJ1-1, the full variable domain is NAGVMQNPRHLVRRRGQEARLRCSPMKGHSHVYWYRQLPEEGLKFMVYLQKENIIDESGMPKERFSAEFPKEGPSILRIQQVVRGDSAAYFCASSLTVDRKNTEAFFGQGTRLTVV.

This clone appeared a single time. The chain links TRBV4-3 to TRBJ1-2; tentative D call: TRBD1 (6 bases). Trimming took off 3 bases at V and 8 bases at J, with 13 bases between the two ends. Germline CDR1 reads LGHNA; CDR2 reads YSLEER. The length of the CDR3 is 13 residues. CDR3 in amino acids: CASSHGGAQGYTF. As DNA, the CDR3 is TGCGCCAGCAGCCACGGGGGGGCTCAAGGCTACACCTTC.

This clone occurred a few times. J is TRBJ1-4 and V is TRBV5-4; 8 nucleotides agree with TRBD1. Germline V gene lookup returns CDR1 SGHNT and CDR2 YYREEE (reference sequence). This CDR3 is built from 15 residues. The V segment lost 4 bases and the J segment 5 bases; nucleotides outside the gene matches: 7. The CDR3 nucleotides read TGTGCCAGCAGCCAAAAAGGGGACAGGAATGAAAAACTGTTTTTT. It specifies CASSQKGDRNEKLFF.